Described below is a single T cell receptor beta chain sequence and its context. The sample belongs to a study of shared clonotypes between healthy human individuals. The V segment lost 6 bases and the J segment 4 bases; nucleotides outside the gene matches: 5. The CDR3 is 14 amino acids. Germline V gene lookup returns CDR1 SGHTA and CDR2 FQGNSA. TCRdb's copy holds only in-frame clones and misses some; the assay was immunoSEQ multiplex PCR. This sample has about 1 million clones, with about 75% found just once. This clonotype was sampled from a man aged 18 to 35 in good health. The specimen sequenced was memory CD4+ T cells sorted from blood. This sample's subset: CD45RA-negative fraction. The chain links TRBV7-2 to TRBJ2-1; 8 nucleotides line up with TRBD2. The CDR3 DNA reads TGTGCCAGCAGACGAGCGGGAGATTACAATGAGCAGTTCTTC. Translated, it gives CASRRAGDYNEQFF.